One and the same sample provided the 9 T cell receptor beta chains below, sequenced in a study of T cell changes during pregnancy in multiple sclerosis (dated by TCRdb to about 2019). Libraries were built with the immunoSEQ multiplex PCR assay. TCRdb re-hosts the immuneACCESS table, in-frame sequences only. Its copies lack some clones; in the studies checked, an unresolved V gene accounts for under half of them, and the cause for the rest is not known. Counted in this sample were around 48,000 clones; roughly 85% of them appeared once. The ten biggest clones cover less than 1.5% of the sample. The material sequenced was CD4+ T cells from peripheral blood mononuclear cells, taken in the second trimester of pregnancy. Receptor source: a female donor with multiple sclerosis, enrolled in a pregnancy study.

The genes are TRBV18 and TRBJ2-2; D may be TRBD2 (5 bases). The germline V gene encodes CDR1 KGHSH and CDR2 LQKENI. The CDR3 length is 16 residues. Trimming took 3 bases from V and 3 from J, leaving 14 bases between them. CDR3 DNA sequence: TGTGCCAGCTCACCTGCCGGTAGGACTTACACCGGGGAGCTGTTTTTT. Encoded protein: CASSPAGRTYTGELFF.

J is TRBJ1-5 and V is TRBV19, with a tentative D call TRBD1 (5 bases). Per germline, CDR1 LNHDA and CDR2 SQIVND (reference sequence). With 1 base removed from V and 3 bases from J, the gap between germline ends came to 7 bases. CDR3 length equals 14 residues. CDR3 nucleotides: TGTGCCAGTAGTATAGCGACAGCCAATCAGCCCCAGCATTTT. Translation: CASSIATANQPQHF. Filled out from reference TRBV19 and TRBJ1-5, the complete variable domain reads DGGITQSPKYLFRKEGQNVTLSCEQNLNHDAMYWYRQDPGQGLRLIYYSQIVNDFQKGDIAEGYSVSREKKESFPLTVTSAQKNPTAFYLCASSIATANQPQHFGDGTRLSIL.

The chain carries TRBV30 and TRBJ2-1; a weak D match, TRBD1 (6 bases). This CDR3 is built from 14 residues. In germline, CDR1 is GTSNPN, CDR2 SVGIG (reference sequence). V gave up 2 bases and J gave up 3 bases, with 11 bases separating them. CDR3 coding DNA: TGTGCCTGGAGTAATGGACAGCTCTACAATGAGCAGTTCTTC. Its translation: CAWSNGQLYNEQFF.

As DNA, the CDR3 is TGTGCCAGCAGCCGACAGGGGGCGCGAGACGGGGAGCTGTTTTTT. It translates to CASSRQGARDGELFF. This chain links TRBV5-4 with TRBJ2-2, with TRBD1 matching over 10 bases. CDR1 and CDR2 from the germline V gene are SGHNT and YYREEE (reference sequence). V shed 4 bases, J shed 7 bases, and the junction held 7 bases outside the gene matches. The CDR3 has 15 residues.

CDR3 loop: CASSYMKGVVGTEAFF. CDR3 DNA: TGTGCCAGCAGTTACATGAAGGGGGTGGTTGGCACTGAAGCTTTCTTT. The gene calls are TRBV6-5 and TRBJ1-1; D perhaps matches TRBD1 (6 bases). In germline, CDR1 is MNHEY, CDR2 SVGAGI. This CDR3 has 16 residues. The V gene lost 2 bases and the J gene lost 4 bases, with 17 bases spanning the gap.

CDR3: CASSHSGTSGRGQETQYF. CDR3 in DNA: TGCGCCAGCAGCCACTCAGGGACTAGCGGGAGGGGCCAAGAGACCCAGTACTTC. This chain joins TRBV4-1 and TRBJ2-5, with 16 nucleotides matching TRBD2. The germline V gene encodes CDR1 MGHRA and CDR2 YSYEKL. Trimming took 3 bases from V and 1 from J; bases not matched to a gene: 5. CDR3 length equals 18 residues.

The chain has TRBV18 and TRBJ2-3, with D perhaps matching TRBD2 (6 bases). V dropped 5 bases and J dropped 1 base, with 10 bases sitting between them. Germline loops: CDR1 KGHSH, CDR2 LQKENI. The CDR3 is 14 amino acids. CDR3 sequence (DNA): TGTGCCAGCTCAGTTCCTAGCGGCACAGATACGCAGTATTTT. This sequence encodes CASSVPSGTDTQYF.

This chain uses TRBV5-6 with TRBJ2-1, with 12 bases matching TRBD2. CDR3 length: 18 residues. CDR1 is SGHDT, CDR2 YYEEEE, per germline. Trimming at V came to 0 bases and at J to 0 bases, leaving 4 bases not matched to a gene. The CDR3 sequence: CASSLDLAGGSSYNEQFF. DNA of the CDR3: TGTGCCAGCAGCTTGGATCTAGCGGGAGGGAGCTCCTACAATGAGCAGTTCTTC.

The chain is built from TRBV9 and TRBJ2-1; 11 bases are a match to TRBD2. Trimming took 2 bases from V and 7 from J; bases not matched to a gene: 8. Germline V gene lookup returns CDR1 SGDLS and CDR2 YYNGEE. The CDR3 covers 16 residues. The DNA of the CDR3 is TGTGCCAGCAGCGTTCTCGGGCTAGCGGGGGGAAATGAGCAGTTCTTC. Translation: CASSVLGLAGGNEQFF.